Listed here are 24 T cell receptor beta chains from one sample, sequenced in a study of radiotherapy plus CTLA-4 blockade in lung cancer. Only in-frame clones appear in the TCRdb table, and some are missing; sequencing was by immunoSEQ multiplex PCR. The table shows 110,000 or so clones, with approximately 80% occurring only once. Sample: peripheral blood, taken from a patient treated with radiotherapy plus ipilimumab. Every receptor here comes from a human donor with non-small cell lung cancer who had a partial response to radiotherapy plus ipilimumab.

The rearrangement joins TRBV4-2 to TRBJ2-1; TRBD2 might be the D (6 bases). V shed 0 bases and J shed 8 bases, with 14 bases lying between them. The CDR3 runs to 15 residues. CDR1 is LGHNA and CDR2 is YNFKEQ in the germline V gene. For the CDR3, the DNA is TGTGCCAGCAGCCAAGATTGGCGGGACCTCGATGAGCAGTTCTTC. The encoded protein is CASSQDWRDLDEQFF.

CDR3 sequence (DNA): TGTGCCAGCAGCTTAGCAGGAGGTCTAGTGGAGACCCAGTACTTC. Its protein is CASSLAGGLVETQYF. This sequence joins TRBV11-1 and TRBJ2-5; D perhaps matches TRBD2 (5 bases). CDR1 and CDR2 (germline): SGHAT, FQDESV (reference sequence). Trimming left V 0 bases short and J 5 bases short, with 13 bases between. This CDR3 is built from 15 residues.

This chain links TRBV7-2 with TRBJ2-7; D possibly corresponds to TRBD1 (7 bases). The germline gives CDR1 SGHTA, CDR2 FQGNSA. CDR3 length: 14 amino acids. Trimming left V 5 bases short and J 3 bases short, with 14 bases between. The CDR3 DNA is TGTGCCAGCAGCCGACAGGGAGGCCGCTACGAGCAGTACTTC. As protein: CASSRQGGRYEQYF.

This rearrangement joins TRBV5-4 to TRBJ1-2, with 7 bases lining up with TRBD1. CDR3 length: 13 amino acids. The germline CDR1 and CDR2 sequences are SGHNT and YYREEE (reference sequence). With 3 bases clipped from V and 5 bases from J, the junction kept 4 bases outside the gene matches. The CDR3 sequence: CASSSTGRYGYTF. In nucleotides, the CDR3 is TGTGCCAGCAGCTCGACAGGGAGATATGGCTACACCTTC.

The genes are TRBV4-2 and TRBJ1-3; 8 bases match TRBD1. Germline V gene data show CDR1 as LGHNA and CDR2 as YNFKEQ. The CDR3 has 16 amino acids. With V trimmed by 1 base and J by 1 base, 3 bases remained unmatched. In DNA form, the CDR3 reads TGTGCCAGCAGCCAAGTTGACAGGGGATCTGGAAACACCATATATTTT. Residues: CASSQVDRGSGNTIYF.

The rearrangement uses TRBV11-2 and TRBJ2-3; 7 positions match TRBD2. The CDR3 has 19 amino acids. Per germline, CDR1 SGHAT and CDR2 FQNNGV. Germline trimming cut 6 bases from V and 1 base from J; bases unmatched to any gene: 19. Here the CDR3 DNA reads TGTGCCAGCAGGCCGCCCGCGGATTCTAGCGGTATTCGCACAGATACGCAGTATTTT. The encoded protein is CASRPPADSSGIRTDTQYF.

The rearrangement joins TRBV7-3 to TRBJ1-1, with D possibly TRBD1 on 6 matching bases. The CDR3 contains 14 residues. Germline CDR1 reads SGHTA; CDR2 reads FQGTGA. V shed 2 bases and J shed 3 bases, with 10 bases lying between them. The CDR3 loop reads CASSLGRGYTEAFF. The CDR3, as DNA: TGTGCCAGCAGCTTAGGCAGGGGATACACTGAAGCTTTCTTT. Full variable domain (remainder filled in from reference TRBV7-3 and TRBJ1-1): GAGVSQTPSNKVTEKGKYVELRCDPISGHTALYWYRQSLGQGPEFLIYFQGTGAADDSGLPNDRFFAVRPEGSVSTLKIQRTERGDSAVYLCASSLGRGYTEAFFGQGTRLTVV.

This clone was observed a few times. The CDR3 loop reads CASSLSPPGVGTQYF. The CDR3 DNA reads as TGTGCCAGCAGCTTAAGTCCCCCCGGGGTGGGGACCCAGTACTTC. V is TRBV7-8 and J is TRBJ2-5, with D possibly being TRBD2 (5 bases). Trimming took 2 bases from V and 7 from J, leaving 17 bases between them. Germline V gene lookup returns CDR1 SGHVS and CDR2 FQNEAQ. The length of the CDR3 is 15 residues.

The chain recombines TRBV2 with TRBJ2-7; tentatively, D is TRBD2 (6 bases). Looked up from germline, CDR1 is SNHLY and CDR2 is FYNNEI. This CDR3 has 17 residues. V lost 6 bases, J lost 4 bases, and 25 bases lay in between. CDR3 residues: CASSDPQDFGGIYEQYV. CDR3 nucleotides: TGTGCCAGCAGCGACCCACAGGACTTCGGGGGTATATACGAGCAGTACGTC.

CDR3 sequence (DNA): TGTGCCAGCAGTTTATCAGGGGCCCAAGAGACCCAGTACTTC. Amino acids: CASSLSGAQETQYF. The V and J genes are TRBV27 and TRBJ2-5; a possible D gene is TRBD1 (5 bases). Germline CDR1 MNHEY, CDR2 SMNVEV (reference sequence). V was clipped by 0 bases and J by 1 base, with 6 bases between them. This CDR3 is 14 amino acids long.

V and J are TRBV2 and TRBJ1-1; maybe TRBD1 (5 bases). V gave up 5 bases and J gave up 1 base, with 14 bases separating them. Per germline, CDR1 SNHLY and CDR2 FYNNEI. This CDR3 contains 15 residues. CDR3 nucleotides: TGTGCCAGCAGTCGGACATATTTAGGGAACACTGAAGCTTTCTTT. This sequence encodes CASSRTYLGNTEAFF.

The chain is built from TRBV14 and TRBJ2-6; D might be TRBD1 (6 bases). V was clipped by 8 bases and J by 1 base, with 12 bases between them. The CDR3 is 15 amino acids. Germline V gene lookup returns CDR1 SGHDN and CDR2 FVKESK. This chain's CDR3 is CASQKQGSGANVLTF. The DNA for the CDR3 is TGTGCCAGCCAAAAACAGGGATCTGGGGCCAACGTCCTGACTTTC.

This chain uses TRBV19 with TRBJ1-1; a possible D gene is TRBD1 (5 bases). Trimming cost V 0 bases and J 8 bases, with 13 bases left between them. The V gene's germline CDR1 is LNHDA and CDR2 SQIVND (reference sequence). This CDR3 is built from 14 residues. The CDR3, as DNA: TGTGCCAGTAGTATAGAGGGGGGGACGGACGAAGCTTTCTTT. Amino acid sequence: CASSIEGGTDEAFF.

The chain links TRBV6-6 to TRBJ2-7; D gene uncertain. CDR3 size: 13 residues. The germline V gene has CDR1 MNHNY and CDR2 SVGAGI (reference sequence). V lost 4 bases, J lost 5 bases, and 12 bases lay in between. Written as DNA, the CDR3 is TGTGCCAGCAGTTCCGTCACCTCAGACGAGCAGTACTTC. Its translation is CASSSVTSDEQYF.

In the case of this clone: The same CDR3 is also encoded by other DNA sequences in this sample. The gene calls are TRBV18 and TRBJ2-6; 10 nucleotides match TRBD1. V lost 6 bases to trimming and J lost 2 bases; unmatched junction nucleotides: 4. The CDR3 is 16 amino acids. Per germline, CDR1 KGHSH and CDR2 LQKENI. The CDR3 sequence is CASSPGQGAGANVLTF. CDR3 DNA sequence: TGTGCCAGCTCCCCAGGACAGGGGGCTGGGGCCAACGTCCTGACTTTC.

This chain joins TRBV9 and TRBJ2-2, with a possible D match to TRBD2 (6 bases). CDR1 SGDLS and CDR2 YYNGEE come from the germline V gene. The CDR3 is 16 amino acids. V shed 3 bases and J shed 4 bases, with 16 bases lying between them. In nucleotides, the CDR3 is TGTGCCAGCAGCGCCCCCGGGACGGAGGGCACCGGGGAGCTGTTTTTT. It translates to CASSAPGTEGTGELFF.

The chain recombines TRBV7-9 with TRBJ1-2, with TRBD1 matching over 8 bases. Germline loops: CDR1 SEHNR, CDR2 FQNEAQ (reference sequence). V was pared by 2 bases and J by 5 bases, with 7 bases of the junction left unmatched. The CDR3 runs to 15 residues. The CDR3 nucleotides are TGTGCCAGCAGCTTACTTCAGGGGGCAGGTTATGGCTACACCTTC. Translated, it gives CASSLLQGAGYGYTF.

The CDR3 is CASSYGGPNEKLFF. The CDR3 DNA is TGTGCCAGCAGTTACGGGGGCCCTAATGAAAAACTGTTTTTT. V gene TRBV6-6 combines with J gene TRBJ1-4; possible D gene TRBD1, 6 bases. Germline V CDR1 and CDR2: MNHNY, SVGAGI (reference sequence). Trimming pared 2 bases from V and 3 bases from J, leaving 7 bases between. This CDR3 is 14 amino acids long.

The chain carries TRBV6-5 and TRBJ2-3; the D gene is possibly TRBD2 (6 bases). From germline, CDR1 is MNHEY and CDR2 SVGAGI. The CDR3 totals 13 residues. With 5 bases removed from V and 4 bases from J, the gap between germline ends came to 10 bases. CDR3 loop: CASSDGGADTQYF. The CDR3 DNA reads TGTGCCAGCAGTGACGGCGGGGCAGATACGCAGTATTTT.

CDR3 nucleotides: TGTGCCAGCAGCAGGACAGGGGCCACCGGGGAGCTGTTTTTT. It specifies CASSRTGATGELFF. The chain recombines TRBV11-2 with TRBJ2-2, with 9 bases matching TRBD1. The CDR3 spans 14 residues. V dropped 5 bases and J dropped 4; count of bases not matched to a gene: 2. Looked up from germline, CDR1 is SGHAT and CDR2 is FQNNGV.

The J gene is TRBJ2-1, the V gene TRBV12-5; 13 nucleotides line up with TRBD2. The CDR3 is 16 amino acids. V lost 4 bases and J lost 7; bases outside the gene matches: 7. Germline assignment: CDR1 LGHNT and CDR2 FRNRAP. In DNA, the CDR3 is TGTGCTAGTGGTTCCCCGACTAGCGGGAGGTTTAATGAGCAGTTCTTC. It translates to CASGSPTSGRFNEQFF.

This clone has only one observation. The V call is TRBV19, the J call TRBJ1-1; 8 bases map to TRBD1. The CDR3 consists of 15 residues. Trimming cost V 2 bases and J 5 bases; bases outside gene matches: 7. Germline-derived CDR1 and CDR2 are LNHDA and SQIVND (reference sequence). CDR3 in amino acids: CASSILETGETEAFF. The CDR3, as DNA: TGTGCCAGTAGTATACTTGAGACAGGGGAGACTGAAGCTTTCTTT.

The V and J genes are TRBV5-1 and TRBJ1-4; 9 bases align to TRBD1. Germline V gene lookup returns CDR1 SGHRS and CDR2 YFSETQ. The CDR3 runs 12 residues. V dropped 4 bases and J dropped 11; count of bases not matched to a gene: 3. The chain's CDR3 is CASSPGTGKLFF. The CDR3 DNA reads TGCGCCAGCAGCCCAGGGACAGGGAAACTGTTTTTT.

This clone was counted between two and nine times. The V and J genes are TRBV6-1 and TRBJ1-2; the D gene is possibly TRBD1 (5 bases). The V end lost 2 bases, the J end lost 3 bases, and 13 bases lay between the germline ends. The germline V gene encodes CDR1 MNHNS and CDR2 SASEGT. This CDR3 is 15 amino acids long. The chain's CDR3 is CASSERQGGDYGYTF. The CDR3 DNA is TGTGCCAGCAGTGAACGGCAGGGAGGGGACTATGGCTACACCTTC.